Sequencing of this T cell receptor beta chain was carried out in a study of blood T cell repertoires in COVID-19. V lost 0 bases and J 4 bases, leaving 11 bases between the germline ends. The germline CDR1 and CDR2 sequences are SGHRS and YFSETQ. CDR3 length equals 15 residues. Using immunoSEQ multiplex PCR, the repertoire was profiled, and TCRdb retains in-frame clones only, with some absent. The top ten clones hold around 15% of a sample with some 190,000 clones, approximately 80% of them seen once. Researchers sorted participants into cohorts using their self-reported clinical history. The rearrangement joins TRBV5-1 to TRBJ1-3; D may be TRBD1 (5 bases). This clonotype was sampled from a man aged 60 to 75 who had been exposed to COVID-19. Sample: PBMCs or T cells enriched from blood (not recorded which). The CDR3 loop reads CASSLAGGSGNTIYF. CDR3 DNA: TGCGCCAGCAGCTTGGCCGGGGGATCAGGAAACACCATATATTTT.